Below, one T cell receptor (beta chain) is given with its context. The target antigen is unknown. Treatment denoted: roughly 19 received Ad26.COV2.S at low or high dose, single or two shots; about five received placebo; per-sample allocation not given. Each sample was drawn 63 days after the first injection (of vaccine or placebo). Produced via immunoSEQ multiplex PCR; TCRdb's table is partial and in-frame only. This sample has 450,000 to 550,000 clones; roughly nine tenths occur once, and the top ten carry 1.5% to 2%. This record comes from a study of Ad26.COV2.S vaccination and SARS-CoV-2 variants. Study as a whole: Sample donor was a member of the COV1001 Ad26.COV2.S trial arm.

The CDR3 is 16 amino acids. Unmatched junction bases numbered 10, after V lost 3 bases and J lost 4 bases. Germline V CDR1 and CDR2: MNHNS, SASEGT. The study's findings and limits: Vaccine recipients showed a spike-specific TCR breadth that was higher than in placebo recipients.

The specimen comprised peripheral blood, sampled in a trial of Ad26.COV2.S vaccine versus placebo. The chain is built from TRBV6-1 and TRBJ2-3; TRBD2 aligns across 7 bases. This clonotype originated in a person aged 18 to 65 who received the Ad26.COV2.S COVID-19 vaccine or a placebo. CDR3 bases: TGTGCCAGCAGTGACAGCGGGATTTCGGGCGCAGATACGCAGTATTTT. Translation: CASSDSGISGADTQYF.